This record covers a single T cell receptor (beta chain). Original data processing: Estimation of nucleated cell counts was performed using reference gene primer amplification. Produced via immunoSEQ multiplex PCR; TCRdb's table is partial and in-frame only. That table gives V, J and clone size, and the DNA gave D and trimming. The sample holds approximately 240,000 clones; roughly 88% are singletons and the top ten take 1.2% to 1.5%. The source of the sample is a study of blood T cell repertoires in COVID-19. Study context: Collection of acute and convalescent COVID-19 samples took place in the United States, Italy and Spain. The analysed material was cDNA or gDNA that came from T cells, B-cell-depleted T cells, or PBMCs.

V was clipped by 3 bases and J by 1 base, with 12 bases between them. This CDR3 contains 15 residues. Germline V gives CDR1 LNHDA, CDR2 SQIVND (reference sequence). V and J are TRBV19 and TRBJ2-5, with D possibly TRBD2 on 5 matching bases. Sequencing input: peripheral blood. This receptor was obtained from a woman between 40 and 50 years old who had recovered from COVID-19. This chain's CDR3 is CASSIYEGIQETQYF. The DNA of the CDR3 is TGTGCCAGTAGTATCTACGAGGGAATCCAAGAGACCCAGTACTTC. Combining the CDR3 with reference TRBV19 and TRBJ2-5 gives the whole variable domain DGGITQSPKYLFRKEGQNVTLSCEQNLNHDAMYWYRQDPGQGLRLIYYSQIVNDFQKGDIAEGYSVSREKKESFPLTVTSAQKNPTAFYLCASSIYEGIQETQYFGPGTRLLVL.